These 3 T cell receptor beta chains were all obtained from the same sample, sequenced in a study of blood T cell repertoires in COVID-19. Here immunoSEQ multiplex PCR was the method, and the copy in TCRdb shows in-frame clones only, minus some. The data contain 65,000 to 80,000 clones, over 75% of them singletons. The sample was peripheral blood. These receptors were obtained from a man between 65 and 85 years old with active or convalescent COVID-19.

V usage is TRBV21-1 and J usage is TRBJ2-3; the D call of TRBD1 is as the table states it, not checked on the DNA. TRBV21-1 is recorded as a pseudogene. The CDR3 is 17 amino acids. The CDR3 bases are TGTGCCAGCAGCAAAGCGTGGGGCGACTTTAGCACAGATACGCAGTATTTT. Amino acid sequence: CASSKAWGDFSTDTQYF.

This sequence joins TRBV7-9 and TRBJ1-1; maybe TRBD1 (5 bases). Germline CDR1 reads SEHNR; CDR2 reads FQNEAQ (reference sequence). CDR3 length equals 14 residues. V was shortened by 5 bases and J by 4 bases, with 14 bases between the two germline ends. The CDR3 spells CASSRGGPSTEAFF. CDR3 coding DNA: TGTGCCAGCAGCCGGGGGGGTCCGAGCACTGAAGCTTTCTTT.

The J gene is TRBJ2-7, the V gene TRBV5-5; TRBD2 agrees at 7 bases. The CDR3 is 14 residues long. V lost 3 bases to trimming and J lost 5 bases; unmatched junction nucleotides: 8. The germline V gene has CDR1 SGHKS and CDR2 YYEKEE (reference sequence). CDR3 sequence reads: CASSSPGGEDEQYF. For the CDR3, the DNA is TGTGCCAGCAGCTCTCCGGGGGGTGAAGACGAGCAGTACTTC. The variable domain in full, completed from reference TRBV5-5 and TRBJ2-7, reads DAGVTQSPTHLIKTRGQQVTLRCSPISGHKSVSWYQQVLGQGPQFIFQYYEKEERGRGNFPDRFSARQFPNYSSELNVNALLLGDSALYLCASSSPGGEDEQYFGPGTRLTVT.